The sequence of this T cell receptor beta chain was determined in a study of tumor and adjacent non-tumor tissue in lung cancer. About the study: The patients, about nine men and about 5 women, were about 30 to 85 with stage I to III disease.

After removal of 8 bases from V and 5 bases from J, the junction contained 4 bases not matched to a gene. The CDR3 loop spans 13 amino acids. RNA was extracted from bulk tissue without any cell sorting. TCRbeta libraries were built with three rounds of nested PCR, modified from ARM-PCR. Each CDR3 protein is one row after TCRdb ran MiXCR on the multiplex PCR reads. The sample gives approximately 100,000 distinct CDR3 sequences, 75% of which show up once; 37% is in the top ten. Sequenced material: lung tumor tissue. This TCR was recovered from a woman between 55 and 75 years old with non-small cell lung cancer. The chain has TRBV12-3 or TRBV12-4 and TRBJ2-3; 10 bases are shared with TRBD1. Here the CDR3 reads CASETGGIDTQYF. The CDR3 bases are TGTGCCAGCGAGACAGGGGGCATAGATACGCAGTATTTT.